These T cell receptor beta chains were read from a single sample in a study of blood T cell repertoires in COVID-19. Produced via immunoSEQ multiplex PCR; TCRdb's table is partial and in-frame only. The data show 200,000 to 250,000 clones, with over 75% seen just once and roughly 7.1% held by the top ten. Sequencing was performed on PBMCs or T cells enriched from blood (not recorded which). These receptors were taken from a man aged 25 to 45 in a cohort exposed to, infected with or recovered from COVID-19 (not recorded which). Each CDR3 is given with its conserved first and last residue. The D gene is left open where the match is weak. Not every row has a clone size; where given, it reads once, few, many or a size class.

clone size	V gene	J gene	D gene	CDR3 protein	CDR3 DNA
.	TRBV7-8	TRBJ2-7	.	CASSLGGLSYEQYF	TGTGCCAGCAGCTTAGGGGGACTCTCCTACGAGCAGTACTTC
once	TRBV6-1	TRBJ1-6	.	CASREGRSYNSPLHF	TGTGCCAGCAGGGAAGGGAGGTCCTATAATTCACCCCTCCACTTT
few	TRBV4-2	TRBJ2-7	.	CASSPLPKYEQYF	TGTGCCAGCAGCCCCTTGCCTAAATACGAGCAGTACTTC
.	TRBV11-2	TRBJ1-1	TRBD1	CASSLGRTGGTEAFF	TGTGCCAGCAGCTTAGGAAGGACAGGGGGCACTGAAGCTTTCTTT
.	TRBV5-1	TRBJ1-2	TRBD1	CASSLIGQGVNYGYTF	TGCGCCAGCAGCTTAATCGGACAGGGGGTTAACTATGGCTACACCTTC
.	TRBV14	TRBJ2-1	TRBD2	CASSQAFGTSGNVGHNEQFF	TGTGCCAGCAGCCAGGCGTTCGGGACTAGCGGGAATGTTGGCCACAATGAGCAGTTCTTC
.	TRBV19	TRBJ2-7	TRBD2	CASSIIAGGQYEQYF	TGTGCCAGTAGTATCATAGCGGGAGGGCAGTACGAGCAGTACTTC
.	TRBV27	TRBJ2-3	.	CASSLLGSDTQYF	TGTGCCAGCAGTTTACTCGGTTCAGATACGCAGTATTTT
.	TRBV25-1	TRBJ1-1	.	CASSEFGGGLGTEAFF	TGTGCCAGCAGTGAATTTGGTGGAGGACTTGGAACTGAAGCTTTCTTT
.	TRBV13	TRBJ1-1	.	CASSFGTPIKMSTEAFF	TGTGCCAGCAGCTTCGGGACACCTATCAAAATGAGCACTGAAGCTTTCTTT
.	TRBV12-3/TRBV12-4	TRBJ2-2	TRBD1	CASSPNRGLFF	TGTGCCAGCAGTCCGAACAGGGGACTGTTTTTT
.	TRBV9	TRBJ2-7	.	CASSVEEVSYEQYF	TGTGCCAGCAGCGTAGAGGAGGTCTCCTACGAGCAGTACTTC
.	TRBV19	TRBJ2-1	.	CASSLAVPSYNEQFF	TGTGCCAGTAGTTTGGCGGTCCCCTCCTACAATGAGCAGTTCTTC
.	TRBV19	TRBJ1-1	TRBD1	CASSTLTGRGGSEAFF	TGTGCCAGTAGTACGCTGACAGGGCGAGGAGGAAGTGAAGCTTTCTTT
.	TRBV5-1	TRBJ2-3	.	CASTNGVGGLTDTQYF	TGCGCCAGCACCAATGGGGTGGGAGGACTCACAGATACGCAGTATTTT
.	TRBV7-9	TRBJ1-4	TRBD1	CASSLGGQGTNEKLFF	TGTGCCAGCAGCTTAGGGGGACAGGGAACTAATGAAAAACTGTTTTTT
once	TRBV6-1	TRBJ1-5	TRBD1	CASSGSPPTTGVNQPQHF	TGTGCCAGCAGTGGGAGCCCCCCAACAACAGGGGTCAATCAGCCCCAGCATTTT
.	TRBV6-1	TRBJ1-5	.	CASSEAGGNQPQHF	TGTGCCAGCAGTGAAGCCGGGGGGAATCAGCCCCAGCATTTT
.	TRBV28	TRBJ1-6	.	CASRQDSAAGDSPLHF	TGTGCCAGCAGGCAAGACTCGGCGGCTGGTGATTCACCCCTCCACTTT
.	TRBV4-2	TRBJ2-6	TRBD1	CASRPTGGTGANVLTF	TGTGCCAGCAGGCCCACAGGGGGGACTGGGGCCAACGTCCTGACTTTC
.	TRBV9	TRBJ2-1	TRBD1	CASSVVGTGRNEQFF	TGTGCCAGCAGCGTAGTGGGGACAGGGCGCAATGAGCAGTTCTTC
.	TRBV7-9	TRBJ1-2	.	CASSLGGSGGNYGYTF	TGTGCCAGCAGCTTAGGAGGTTCGGGGGGAAACTATGGCTACACCTTC
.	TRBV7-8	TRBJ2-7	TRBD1	CASRLGTGTYEQYF	TGTGCCAGCAGGTTGGGGACAGGGACCTACGAGCAGTACTTC
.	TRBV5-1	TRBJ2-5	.	CASRTTQGLLETQYF	TGCGCCAGCCGGACGACGCAGGGCCTCCTAGAGACCCAGTACTTC
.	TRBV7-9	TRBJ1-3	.	CASAEGNTIYF	TGTGCCAGCGCCGAGGGAAACACCATATATTTT
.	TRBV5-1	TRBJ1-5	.	CASRGASNQPQHF	TGCGCCAGCAGGGGGGCCAGCAATCAGCCCCAGCATTTT
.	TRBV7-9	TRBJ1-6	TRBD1	CASSDANRGSKSPLHF	TGTGCCAGCAGCGACGCAAACAGGGGCTCTAAATCACCCCTCCACTTT
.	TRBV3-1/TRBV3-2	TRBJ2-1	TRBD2	CASSQWRSVTSDNNEQFF	TGTGCCAGCAGCCAGTGGAGATCCGTGACTAGCGACAACAATGAGCAGTTCTTC
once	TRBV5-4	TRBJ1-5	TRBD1	CASSTGTGKNQPQHF	TGTGCCAGCAGCACTGGGACAGGTAAAAATCAGCCCCAGCATTTT
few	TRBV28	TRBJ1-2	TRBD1	CASSANKYRGYGYTF	TGTGCCAGCAGTGCAAACAAATACAGGGGCTATGGCTACACCTTC
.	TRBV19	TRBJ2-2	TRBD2	CATRGTSGRGELFF	TGTGCCACCAGAGGGACTAGCGGGAGAGGGGAGCTGTTTTTT
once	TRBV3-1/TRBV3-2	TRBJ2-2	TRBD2	CASSQGRVAGLAGGRYTGELFF	TGTGCCAGCAGCCAAGGTAGGGTAGCAGGACTAGCGGGAGGACGCTACACCGGGGAGCTGTTTTTT
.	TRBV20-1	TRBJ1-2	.	CSARQANGYTF	TGCAGTGCTAGACAAGCGAATGGCTACACCTTC
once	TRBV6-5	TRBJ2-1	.	CASSYSKRGEQFF	TGTGCCAGCAGTTACTCGAAGCGAGGTGAGCAGTTCTTC
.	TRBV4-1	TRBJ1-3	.	CASSQDLGTIYF	TGCGCCAGCAGCCAAGATCTCGGCACCATATATTTT
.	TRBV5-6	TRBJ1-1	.	CASSWRGLNTEAFF	TGTGCCAGCAGCTGGAGGGGACTGAACACTGAAGCTTTCTTT
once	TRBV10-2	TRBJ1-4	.	CASKAGILQTANEKLFF	TGCGCCAGCAAGGCTGGTATTTTGCAGACTGCCAATGAAAAACTGTTTTTT
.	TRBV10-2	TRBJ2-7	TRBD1	CASTGAGQGTYEQYF	TGCGCCAGCACGGGCGCGGGACAGGGGACCTACGAGCAGTACTTC
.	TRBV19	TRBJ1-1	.	CASSIARNTEAFF	TGTGCCAGTAGTATAGCGAGGAACACTGAAGCTTTCTTT
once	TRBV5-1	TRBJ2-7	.	CASSLRVAAYEQYF	TGCGCCAGCAGCTTACGCGTAGCGGCCTACGAGCAGTACTTC